The 30 T cell receptor beta chains below all came from one sample that was sequenced in a study of cytomegalovirus exposure and HLA in healthy donors. PCR used 60 Vbeta primers and 13 Jbeta primers. The table came from immunoSEQ multiplex PCR; TCRdb's copy has only in-frame clones and leaves some out. This sample carries approximately 150,000 clones, around 80% of them seen once, and the ten largest clones take around 1.9%. The sample was PBMCs. The receptors shown here come from a man aged 35 to 55 in good health and CMV-seronegative.

This chain joins TRBV2 and TRBJ2-4; D is possibly TRBD2 (6 bases). V lost 3 bases, J lost 6 bases, and 15 bases lay in between. The CDR3 totals 15 residues. Germline CDR1 reads SNHLY; CDR2 reads FYNNEI. The CDR3 reads CASSDDGSAGNIQYF. Here the CDR3 DNA reads TGTGCCAGCAGTGATGACGGGAGTGCTGGAAACATTCAGTACTTC. Supplemented by reference TRBV2 and TRBJ2-4, the full variable domain reads EPEVTQTPSHQVTQMGQEVILRCVPISNHLYFYWYRQILGQKVEFLVSFYNNEISEKSEIFDDQFSVERPDGSNFTLKIRSTKLEDSAMYFCASSDDGSAGNIQYFGAGTRLSVL.

The V call is TRBV2, the J call TRBJ2-3, with no clear D. The length of the CDR3 is 16 residues. Trimming left V 5 bases short and J 2 bases short, with 17 bases between. Germline V lookup: CDR1 SNHLY, CDR2 FYNNEI. This chain's CDR3 is CASSPRPPGLTDTQYF. The CDR3 DNA is TGTGCCAGCAGTCCAAGGCCGCCTGGGCTCACAGATACGCAGTATTTT.

The rearrangement joins TRBV11-2 to TRBJ2-1; the D gene is possibly TRBD2 (5 bases). CDR3 length: 15 residues. Germline loops: CDR1 SGHAT, CDR2 FQNNGV. The germline V and J ends were trimmed by 4 bases and 0 bases, with 10 bases remaining between them. The CDR3 region is CASSSQRSSYNEQFF. CDR3 in DNA: TGTGCCAGCAGCTCTCAGCGGAGCTCCTACAATGAGCAGTTCTTC. The full variable domain, with the rest looked up from reference TRBV11-2 and TRBJ2-1, is EAGVAQSPRYKIIEKRQSVAFWCNPISGHATLYWYQQILGQGPKLLIQFQNNGVVDDSQLPKDRFSAERLKGVDSTLKIQPAKLEDSAVYLCASSSQRSSYNEQFFGPGTRLTVL.

The V call is TRBV19, the J call TRBJ2-6, with TRBD1 matching 9 bases. The CDR3 contains 15 residues. From germline, CDR1 is LNHDA and CDR2 SQIVND (reference sequence). Trimming took 6 bases from V and 3 from J; bases not matched to a gene: 3. The CDR3 DNA sequence: TGTGCCAGTAGCAACAGGGGGCGTGGGGCCAACGTCCTGACTTTC. This codes for CASSNRGRGANVLTF.

The rearrangement uses TRBV6-4 and TRBJ2-1; tentatively, D is TRBD1 (5 bases). Deletions cut 2 bases from V and 8 bases from J, with 22 bases between. From germline, CDR1 is MRHNA and CDR2 SNTAGT. The CDR3 loop spans 17 amino acids. CDR3 protein: CASSDACTLTWTYEQFF. In nucleotides, the CDR3 is TGTGCCAGCAGTGACGCTTGCACCCTCACATGGACATATGAGCAGTTCTTC.

In this sample, this clone turned up a few times. The V gene is TRBV5-1, the J gene TRBJ2-7; D is possibly TRBD1 (5 bases). CDR1 is SGHRS, CDR2 YFSETQ, per germline. This CDR3 has 12 residues. V lost 4 bases to trimming and J lost 5 bases, with 10 bases between them. CDR3 DNA sequence: TGCGCCAGCAGCAACAGGCCCGACGAGCAGTACTTC. Translating gives CASSNRPDEQYF.

This CDR3 is CASRRTGTNQPQHF. The CDR3 bases are TGTGCCAGCAGAAGGACAGGAACTAATCAGCCCCAGCATTTT. The chain uses TRBV6-6 and TRBJ1-5; 7 positions match TRBD1. Unmatched junction bases numbered 6, after V lost 6 bases and J lost 4 bases. There are 14 residues in the CDR3. Germline CDR1 MNHNY, CDR2 SVGAGI (reference sequence).

The chain recombines TRBV5-5 with TRBJ2-7; the match to TRBD2 covers 9 bases. Germline-derived CDR1 and CDR2 are SGHKS and YYEKEE (reference sequence). The junction had 12 bases not matched to a gene; V was cut back by 2 bases and J by 0 bases. The CDR3 loop spans 18 amino acids. The CDR3 protein is CASSLIAGVGGSSYEQYF. The CDR3 DNA sequence: TGTGCCAGCAGCTTAATAGCGGGAGTCGGGGGAAGCTCCTACGAGCAGTACTTC.

The chain combines TRBV7-2 with TRBJ2-7; TRBD1 is a possible D gene (6 bases). This CDR3 is built from 13 residues. Per germline, CDR1 SGHTA and CDR2 FQGNSA. The V gene lost 1 base and the J gene lost 5 bases, with 9 bases spanning the gap. CDR3 nucleotide sequence: TGTGCCAGCAGCTTAGGTGGGACAAACGAGCAGTACTTC. It codes for CASSLGGTNEQYF.

This sequence joins TRBV5-1 and TRBJ1-1; D gene unclear. CDR3 length equals 13 residues. Germline loops: CDR1 SGHRS, CDR2 YFSETQ. The V gene lost 0 bases and the J gene lost 10 bases, with 13 bases spanning the gap. CDR3 loop: CASSLEVASGAFF. The CDR3 region has the DNA TGCGCCAGCAGCTTGGAAGTCGCCAGTGGAGCTTTCTTT.

The rearrangement joins TRBV10-2 to TRBJ2-3, with D possibly being TRBD2 (5 bases). This CDR3 is 14 amino acids long. With 8 bases removed from V and 7 bases from J, the gap between germline ends came to 19 bases. Germline V lookup: CDR1 WSHSY, CDR2 SAAADI. The CDR3 DNA reads TGCGCCAGCCTCCCATCCGGCCCGGGAAATACGCAGTATTTT. Its translation: CASLPSGPGNTQYF.

The CDR3 DNA reads TGCGCCAGCAGTGAGCAACTACAGGCTGGCACAGATACGCAGTATTTT. It encodes CASSEQLQAGTDTQYF. V is TRBV10-1 and J is TRBJ2-3; tentatively, D is TRBD1 (5 bases). Germline CDR1 is WNHNN and CDR2 is SYGVQD (reference sequence). The CDR3 totals 16 residues. V lost 2 bases and J lost 1, with 13 bases in between.

This chain uses TRBV5-1 with TRBJ2-7; 8 nucleotides line up with TRBD1. Germline V gene data show CDR1 as SGHRS and CDR2 as YFSETQ. V lost 0 bases and J lost 1; bases outside the gene matches: 12. The CDR3 extends over 18 amino acids. The CDR3, as DNA: TGCGCCAGCAGCTTGGCAGGGGGCCAGGGTAGCGTTTCCTACGAGCAGTACTTC. Its protein product is CASSLAGGQGSVSYEQYF.

The chain links TRBV2 to TRBJ2-1, with no clear D. This CDR3 region has 15 residues. The germline gives CDR1 SNHLY, CDR2 FYNNEI. Trimming pared 4 bases from V and 3 bases from J, leaving 13 bases between. The CDR3 here is CASSGAKRDYNEQFF. CDR3 nucleotide sequence: TGTGCCAGCAGTGGGGCTAAGAGAGACTACAATGAGCAGTTCTTC.

The chain is built from TRBV27 and TRBJ2-7; 8 bases line up with TRBD1. CDR3 length: 13 residues. Unmatched junction bases numbered 5, after V lost 6 bases and J lost 4 bases. The germline CDR1 and CDR2 sequences are MNHEY and SMNVEV (reference sequence). CDR3 bases: TGTGCCAGCAGAACAGGGGGACGGTACGAGCAGTACTTC. It yields the protein CASRTGGRYEQYF.

This clone was seen a single time. The chain uses TRBV5-6 and TRBJ2-7; no definite D call. Germline assignment: CDR1 SGHDT and CDR2 YYEEEE. The ends were cut back, 4 bases at V and 2 bases at J, with 13 bases in the middle. The CDR3 totals 14 residues. DNA for the CDR3: TGTGCCAGCAGCCTTTCGCTGTCAGCCTACGAGCAGTACTTC. This gives the protein CASSLSLSAYEQYF.

This rearrangement joins TRBV2 to TRBJ1-5, with TRBD1 matching 8 bases. The CDR3 spans 19 residues. CDR1 SNHLY and CDR2 FYNNEI come from the germline V gene. The junction had 13 bases not matched to a gene; V was cut back by 2 bases and J by 1 base. The CDR3 loop is CASSETPDRVGESNQPQHF. The CDR3 DNA reads TGTGCCAGCAGTGAAACCCCGGACAGGGTGGGAGAAAGCAATCAGCCCCAGCATTTT. Using reference TRBV2 and TRBJ1-5 for the parts outside the CDR3, the full variable domain is EPEVTQTPSHQVTQMGQEVILRCVPISNHLYFYWYRQILGQKVEFLVSFYNNEISEKSEIFDDQFSVERPDGSNFTLKIRSTKLEDSAMYFCASSETPDRVGESNQPQHFGDGTRLSIL.

This chain joins TRBV6-1 and TRBJ2-7, with 9 bases aligning to TRBD1. Germline trimming cut 4 bases from V and 3 bases from J; bases unmatched to any gene: 10. Germline V lookup: CDR1 MNHNS, CDR2 SASEGT. This CDR3 has 16 residues. The CDR3 spells CASSVQLETGGYEQYF. CDR3 sequence (DNA): TGTGCCAGCAGTGTTCAATTGGAGACAGGGGGCTACGAGCAGTACTTC.

The V call is TRBV18, the J call TRBJ2-1, with 7 bases that match TRBD1. This CDR3 has 16 amino acids. The V gene's germline CDR1 is KGHSH and CDR2 LQKENI. V shed 3 bases and J 3 bases; nucleotides not matched to a gene: 8. The CDR3 DNA follows: TGTGCCAGCTCACCTCTAATAGCAGGGGGCTACAATGAGCAGTTCTTC. Translating it yields CASSPLIAGGYNEQFF.

DNA for the CDR3: TGTGCCCGCACTCACTGGGACTCCCGGCCCTTCGTCACAGATACGCAGTATTTT. Translated, it gives CARTHWDSRPFVTDTQYF. The chain is built from TRBV18 and TRBJ2-3; tentative D call: TRBD2 (6 bases). The CDR3 extends over 18 amino acids. Trimming removed 11 bases from V and 2 bases from J, with 29 bases in between. CDR1 is KGHSH, CDR2 LQKENI, per germline.

This sequence joins TRBV27 and TRBJ2-7, with a tentative D call TRBD2 (6 bases). From germline, CDR1 is MNHEY and CDR2 SMNVEV (reference sequence). This CDR3 is built from 17 residues. Trimming removed 7 bases at V and 0 bases at J, with 22 bases between. The chain's CDR3 is CASKPGVERANSYEQYF. CDR3 sequence (DNA): TGTGCCAGCAAGCCTGGGGTCGAGCGGGCCAACTCCTACGAGCAGTACTTC.

This clone was counted a few times. The J gene is TRBJ1-2, the V gene TRBV10-2, with TRBD1 identical over 7 bases. CDR1 is WSHSY and CDR2 is SAAADI in the germline V gene. V trimming: 2 bases; J trimming: 4 bases; junction bases outside the gene matches: 7. The CDR3 is 15 amino acids. In nucleotides, the CDR3 is TGCGCCAGCAGTGAGCTTCAGAGGGGGCCCTATGGCTACACCTTC. Translating gives CASSELQRGPYGYTF.

Only a few counts were recorded for this clone. V usage is TRBV27 and J usage is TRBJ2-7, with TRBD2 identical over 8 bases. V lost 5 bases, J lost 6 bases, and 12 bases stayed unmatched. The CDR3 runs 15 residues. Germline CDR1 MNHEY, CDR2 SMNVEV (reference sequence). CDR3 in DNA: TGTGCCAGCAGTCCGACTTTAGCGGGATCTCTCGAGCAGTACTTC. As protein: CASSPTLAGSLEQYF.

V is TRBV7-9 and J is TRBJ2-5; perhaps TRBD2 as D (6 bases). The CDR3 loop spans 14 amino acids. Germline V gene sequence: CDR1 SEHNR, CDR2 FQNEAQ (reference sequence). Trimming shortened V by 2 bases and J by 2 bases, and 9 bases separated the two germline ends. DNA of the CDR3: TGTGCCAGCAGCTTATGGACTAAGCAAGAGACCCAGTACTTC. Its protein product is CASSLWTKQETQYF.

This sequence joins TRBV6-5 and TRBJ2-1; TRBD2 might be the D (5 bases). Germline-derived CDR1 and CDR2 are MNHEY and SVGAGI. V lost 6 bases, J lost 10 bases, and 10 bases lay in between. The CDR3 is 11 residues long. In nucleotides, the CDR3 is TGTGCCAGCAGCTTCGGGAACGAGCAGTTCTTC. Translated: CASSFGNEQFF.

In its sample, this clone was seen once. V gene TRBV6-1 combines with J gene TRBJ2-7; the match to TRBD2 covers 8 bases. CDR1 MNHNS and CDR2 SASEGT come from the germline V gene. The CDR3 extends over 14 amino acids. V trimming: 7 bases; J trimming: 3 bases; junction bases outside the gene matches: 8. CDR3 coding DNA: TGTGCCAGCACTCTAAGCGGGAGAAGCTACGAGCAGTACTTC. It codes for CASTLSGRSYEQYF.

This clone occurred a few times. In DNA form, the CDR3 reads TGTGCCAGCAGTTCCGGGACAGGGTCCCAGTACTTC. Its protein product is CASSSGTGSQYF. The rearrangement links TRBV6-5 to TRBJ2-5; 9 bases map to TRBD1. Germline V gene sequence: CDR1 MNHEY, CDR2 SVGAGI. V dropped 4 bases and J dropped 9; count of bases not matched to a gene: 3. The CDR3 extends over 12 amino acids.

J is TRBJ2-7 and V is TRBV5-4; D is perhaps TRBD2 (6 bases). Trimming removed 7 bases at V and 0 bases at J, with 17 bases between. Germline V lookup: CDR1 SGHNT, CDR2 YYREEE (reference sequence). The CDR3 is made up of 15 amino acids. DNA for the CDR3: TGTGCCAGCCATCCGGCGGGGTGGGGCTCCTACGAGCAGTACTTC. This sequence encodes CASHPAGWGSYEQYF.

The rearrangement links TRBV18 to TRBJ2-5, with a weak D call TRBD1 (5 bases). V was shortened by 5 bases and J by 1 base, with 14 bases between the two germline ends. Germline loops: CDR1 KGHSH, CDR2 LQKENI. The CDR3 runs to 15 residues. The CDR3 is CASSDPAQVQETQYF. CDR3 nucleotide sequence: TGTGCCAGCTCAGATCCAGCACAGGTCCAAGAGACCCAGTACTTC.

The V and J genes are TRBV5-4 and TRBJ1-2; 8 bases line up with TRBD1. Germline lookup yields CDR1 SGHNT and CDR2 YYREEE (reference sequence). The CDR3 is 13 residues long. Trimming took 1 base from V and 10 from J; bases not matched to a gene: 6. The CDR3 bases are TGTGCCAGCAGCTTGTCAGGGGGCCAAATCTACACCTTC. It is translated as CASSLSGGQIYTF.